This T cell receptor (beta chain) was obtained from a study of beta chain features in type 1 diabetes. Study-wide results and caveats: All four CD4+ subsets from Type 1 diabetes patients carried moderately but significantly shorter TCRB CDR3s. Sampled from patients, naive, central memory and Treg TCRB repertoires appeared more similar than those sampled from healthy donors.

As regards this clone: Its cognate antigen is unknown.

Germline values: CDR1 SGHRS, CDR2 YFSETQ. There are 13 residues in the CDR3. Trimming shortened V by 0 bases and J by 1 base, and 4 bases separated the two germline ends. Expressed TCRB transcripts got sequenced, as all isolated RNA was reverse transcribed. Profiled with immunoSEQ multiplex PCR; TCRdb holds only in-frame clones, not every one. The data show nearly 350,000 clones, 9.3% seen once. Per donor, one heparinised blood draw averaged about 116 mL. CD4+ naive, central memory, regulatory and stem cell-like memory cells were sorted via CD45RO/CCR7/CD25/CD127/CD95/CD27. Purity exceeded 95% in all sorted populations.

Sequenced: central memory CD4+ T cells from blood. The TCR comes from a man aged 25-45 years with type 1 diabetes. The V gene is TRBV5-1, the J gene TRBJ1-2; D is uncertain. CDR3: CASSLESNYGYTF. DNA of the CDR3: TGCGCCAGCAGCTTGGAAAGTAACTATGGCTACACCTTC. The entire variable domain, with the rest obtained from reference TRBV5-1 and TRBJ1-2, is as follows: KAGVTQTPRYLIKTRGQQVTLSCSPISGHRSVSWYQQTPGQGLQFLFEYFSETQRNKGNFPGRFSGRQFSNSRSEMNVSTLELGDSALYLCASSLESNYGYTFGSGTRLTVV.